Described below is a single T cell receptor (beta chain) sequence and its context. Its matching antigen is unknown. The V gene end was trimmed by 5 bases and the J gene end by 3 bases; junction bases not matched to a gene: 7. CDR3 size: 15 residues. Germline CDR1 and CDR2: SEHNR and FQNEAQ (reference sequence). Second doses at about 4 or about 12 weeks were pooled. Some clones are missing from TCRdb's copy, which holds only in-frame ones; the method was immunoSEQ multiplex PCR. The table shows some 67,000 clones, with under 90% occurring only once. The entry originates in a study of T cell responses to AZD1222 COVID-19 vaccine. Study results and limitations: Clonal diversity may have been underestimated in mostly white British donors. Nearly half of spike-specific TCRs reportedly target variant regions that are unmutated in the B.1.351 and B.1.1.7 variants. After the peak T cell response, and only then, were repertoires sampled.

This chain uses TRBV7-9 with TRBJ1-2; 9 bases line up with TRBD1. This sample comprised peripheral blood, obtained 28 days after the second AZD1222 dose. This TCR was sampled from an adult who received the AZD1222 COVID-19 vaccine. CDR3 protein: CASSLGQGKDYGYTF. The CDR3 DNA reads as TGTGCCAGCAGCCTCGGACAGGGGAAAGACTATGGCTACACCTTC.